Presented here are 17 T cell receptor beta chains from one specimen sequenced in a study of T cell repertoires in cytomegalovirus infection. TCRdb used MiXCR to reprocess the reads, holding one entry per CDR3 protein. This table holds 310,000 or so distinct CDR3 sequences, 17% found once. Sequenced material: PBMCs. Receptors originate from a human donor in good health (CMV status not recorded). Some clones in this sample may be carry-over from other donors' samples.

This clonotype was seen a few times. The V call is TRBV20-1, the J call TRBJ2-6, with D possibly TRBD1 on 6 matching bases. V lost 4 bases and J lost 2, with 9 bases in between. Germline V gene data show CDR1 as DFQATT and CDR2 as SNEGSKA (reference sequence). This CDR3 is 14 amino acids long. The CDR3 nucleotides read TGCAGTGCTATACAGGGTGCTGGGGCCAACGTCCTGACTTTC. It yields the protein CSAIQGAGANVLTF.

In its sample, this clonotype was seen many times. The V and J genes are TRBV12-3 or TRBV12-4 and TRBJ1-1; D uncertain. This CDR3 spans 15 amino acids. The V end lost 6 bases, the J end lost 0 bases, and 14 bases lay between the germline ends. The CDR3: CASSNLGILNTEAFF. DNA of the CDR3: TGTGCCAGCAGCAACTTAGGGATCCTGAACACTGAAGCTTTCTTT.

V usage is TRBV3-1 and J usage is TRBJ2-5, with D possibly TRBD1 on 6 matching bases. The germline CDR1 and CDR2 sequences are LGHDT and YNNKEL (reference sequence). V lost 4 bases, J lost 2 bases, and 14 bases lay in between. This CDR3 spans 15 amino acids. The CDR3 nucleotides read TGTGCCAGCAGCCTCCGAACAGGGTTTCAAGAGACCCAGTACTTC. Its translation: CASSLRTGFQETQYF.

This clonotype was observed many times. This sequence joins TRBV6-2 or TRBV6-3 and TRBJ1-5; D gene ambiguous. The CDR3 extends over 13 amino acids. Germline V gene lookup returns CDR1 MNHEY and CDR2 SVGEGT. Trimming stripped 0 bases from V and 7 bases from J, with 7 bases between. This CDR3 reads CASSYSGIQPQHF. The CDR3 DNA sequence: TGTGCCAGCAGTTACTCGGGAATACAGCCCCAGCATTTT.

This clonotype has just a few counts. The chain carries TRBV12-5 and TRBJ2-5; TRBD1 matches 7 bases. The CDR3 is made up of 14 amino acids. CDR1 and CDR2 from the germline V gene are LGHNT and FRNRAP. V shed 5 bases, J shed 1 base, and the junction held 4 bases outside the gene matches. For the CDR3, the DNA is TGTGCTAGTGGTCGGGACAGCACCCAAGAGACCCAGTACTTC. The encoded protein is CASGRDSTQETQYF.

This chain connects TRBV11-2 to TRBJ2-3; a weak D match, TRBD2 (6 bases). Germline loops: CDR1 SGHAT, CDR2 FQNNGV. Trimming left V 5 bases short and J 3 bases short, with 15 bases between. The CDR3 length is 15 residues. This CDR3 reads CASSMGPGGTDTQYF. The CDR3 DNA reads as TGTGCCAGCAGCATGGGACCTGGGGGGACAGATACGCAGTATTTT. Together with reference TRBV11-2 and TRBJ2-3, the CDR3 gives the full variable domain: EAGVAQSPRYKIIEKRQSVAFWCNPISGHATLYWYQQILGQGPKLLIQFQNNGVVDDSQLPKDRFSAERLKGVDSTLKIQPAKLEDSAVYLCASSMGPGGTDTQYFGPGTRLTVL.

At least ten counts were recorded for this clonotype. V and J are TRBV6-5 and TRBJ2-7, with D hard to call. Between the trimmed V and J ends, which lost 0 bases and 7 bases, there was a span of 10 bases. The CDR3 sequence is 13 residues long. CDR1 and CDR2 from the germline V gene are MNHEY and SVGAGI. The CDR3 protein is CASSYSGRAEQYF. CDR3 in DNA: TGTGCCAGCAGTTACTCCGGCCGGGCGGAGCAGTACTTC.

This clonotype was seen repeatedly, ten times or more. The rearrangement joins TRBV4-1 to TRBJ2-2, with D possibly matching TRBD2 (6 bases). CDR1 MGHRA and CDR2 YSYEKL come from the germline V gene. V gave up 0 bases and J gave up 4 bases, with 12 bases separating them. The CDR3 loop spans 16 amino acids. The CDR3 coding sequence is TGCGCCAGCAGCCAAGATGGCGCGGGGATCACCGGGGAGCTGTTTTTT. Translated, it gives CASSQDGAGITGELFF.

This clonotype was recorded at least ten times. The V call is TRBV7-2, the J call TRBJ1-1; D might be TRBD1 (5 bases). Trimming cost V 1 base and J 5 bases, with 8 bases left between them. The length of the CDR3 is 13 residues. The germline V gene has CDR1 SGHTA and CDR2 FQGNSA. The CDR3 nucleotides read TGTGCCAGCAGCTTAGTGGGGCGAACTGAAGCTTTCTTT. Translating it yields CASSLVGRTEAFF.

The sample holds many counts of this clonotype. The chain has TRBV7-2 and TRBJ1-5, with unresolved D. Germline V gene lookup returns CDR1 SGHTA and CDR2 FQGNSA. The CDR3 sequence is 15 residues long. Trimming stripped 5 bases from V and 2 bases from J, with 13 bases between. The CDR3 nucleotides are TGTGCCAGCAGCCCCGTGGGGAGTGGCAATCAGCCCCAGCATTTT. Translated: CASSPVGSGNQPQHF.

This clonotype has only a few counts. The V gene is TRBV6-2 or TRBV6-3, the J gene TRBJ2-7; D uncertain. V gave up 5 bases and J gave up 6 bases, with 11 bases separating them. Germline lookup yields CDR1 MNHEY and CDR2 SVGEGT. The CDR3 totals 12 residues. The CDR3 DNA sequence: TGTGCCAGCAGTACCACTTACTCCGAGCAGTACTTC. It translates to CASSTTYSEQYF.

J is TRBJ2-3 and V is TRBV24-1; no clear D. V was shortened by 5 bases and J by 6 bases, with 11 bases between the two germline ends. This CDR3 is built from 13 residues. Germline V CDR1 and CDR2: KGHDR, SFDVKD. The CDR3 here is CATSAGSMDTQYF. The CDR3, as DNA: TGTGCCACCAGTGCAGGTTCTATGGATACGCAGTATTTT.

As DNA, the CDR3 is TGTGCCAGCAGACAGACAGGGGCTGGAAACACCATATATTTT. Its protein product is CASRQTGAGNTIYF. The chain is built from TRBV7-9 and TRBJ1-3, with TRBD1 matching 8 bases. Per germline, CDR1 SEHNR and CDR2 FQNEAQ (reference sequence). Trimming at V came to 6 bases and at J to 2 bases, leaving 3 bases not matched to a gene. The CDR3 sequence is 14 residues long.

Comments on this clonotype: This sequence may be a read error, since a much larger clone differs from it by one base. The chain uses TRBV7-2 and TRBJ1-1, with D perhaps TRBD1 (5 bases). The CDR3 is 15 amino acids. Germline V lookup: CDR1 SGHTA, CDR2 FQGNSA. V gave up 4 bases and J gave up 1 base, with 13 bases separating them. This CDR3 reads CASSSQAGRNTEAFF. Here the CDR3 DNA reads TGTGCCAGCAGCTCACAGGCAGGGCGGAACACTGAAGCTTTCTTT.

This clonotype appeared many times. V and J are TRBV11-1 and TRBJ2-7, with TRBD2 as a possible D gene (6 bases). Germline CDR1 reads SGHAT; CDR2 reads FQDESV (reference sequence). V lost 4 bases, J lost 2 bases, and 12 bases lay in between. The length of the CDR3 is 14 residues. The CDR3 spells CASSSGTFPYEQYF. The CDR3 coding sequence is TGTGCCAGCAGCTCAGGGACTTTTCCCTACGAGCAGTACTTC.

Ten or more counts support this clonotype. The rearrangement uses TRBV4-2 and TRBJ2-7, with D maybe TRBD1 (6 bases). Germline-derived CDR1 and CDR2 are LGHNA and YNFKEQ. Trimming shortened V by 5 bases and J by 7 bases, and 24 bases separated the two germline ends. This CDR3 has 16 amino acids. The DNA for the CDR3 is TGTGCCAGCAGCTCCCAAGCCGAGACAGGCGTGAAGGAGCAGTACTTC. This sequence encodes CASSSQAETGVKEQYF.

This clonotype was seen a handful of times. This chain connects TRBV6-2 or TRBV6-3 to TRBJ2-3, with TRBD2 identical over 9 bases. Germline lookup yields CDR1 MNHEY and CDR2 SVGEGT. V lost 0 bases and J lost 2; bases outside the gene matches: 6. The CDR3 is 17 amino acids. The CDR3 spells CASSYSVASGDTDTQYF. CDR3 sequence (DNA): TGTGCCAGCAGTTACTCAGTGGCTAGCGGGGACACAGATACGCAGTATTTT.